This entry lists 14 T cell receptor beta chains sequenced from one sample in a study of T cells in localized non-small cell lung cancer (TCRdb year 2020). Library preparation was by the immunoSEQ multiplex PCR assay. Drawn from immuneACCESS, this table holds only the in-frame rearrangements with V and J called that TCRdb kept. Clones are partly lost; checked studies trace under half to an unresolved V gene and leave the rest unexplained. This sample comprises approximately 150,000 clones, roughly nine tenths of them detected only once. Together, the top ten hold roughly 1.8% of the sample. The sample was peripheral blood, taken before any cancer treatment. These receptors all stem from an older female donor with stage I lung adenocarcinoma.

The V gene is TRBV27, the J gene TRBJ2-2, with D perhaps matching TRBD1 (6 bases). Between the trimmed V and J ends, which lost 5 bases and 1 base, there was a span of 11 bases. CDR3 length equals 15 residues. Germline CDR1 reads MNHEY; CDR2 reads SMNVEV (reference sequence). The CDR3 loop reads CASSDRDKNTGELFF. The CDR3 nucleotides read TGTGCCAGCAGTGACCGGGACAAGAACACCGGGGAGCTGTTTTTT.

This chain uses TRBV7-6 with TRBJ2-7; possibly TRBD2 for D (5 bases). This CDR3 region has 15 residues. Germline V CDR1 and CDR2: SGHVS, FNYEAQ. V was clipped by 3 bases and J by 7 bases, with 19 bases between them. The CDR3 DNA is TGTGCCAGCAGCTTGGGAAGAGGGCCGGTCTTTGAGCAGTACTTC. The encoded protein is CASSLGRGPVFEQYF.

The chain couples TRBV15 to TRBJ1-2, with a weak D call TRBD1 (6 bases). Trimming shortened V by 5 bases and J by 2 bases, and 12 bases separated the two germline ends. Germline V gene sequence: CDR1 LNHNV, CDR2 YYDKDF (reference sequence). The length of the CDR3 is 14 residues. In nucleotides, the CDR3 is TGTGCCACCAGCGGGAGAGGGGGGAACTATGGCTACACCTTC. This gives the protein CATSGRGGNYGYTF.

This chain's CDR3 is CASSLLRVNGELFF. The CDR3 DNA reads as TGTGCCAGCAGCTTACTGAGGGTTAACGGGGAGCTGTTTTTT. J is TRBJ2-2 and V is TRBV11-2, with D perhaps matching TRBD2 (5 bases). CDR1 SGHAT and CDR2 FQNNGV come from the germline V gene. The length of the CDR3 is 14 residues. V shed 2 bases and J shed 7 bases, with 11 bases lying between them.

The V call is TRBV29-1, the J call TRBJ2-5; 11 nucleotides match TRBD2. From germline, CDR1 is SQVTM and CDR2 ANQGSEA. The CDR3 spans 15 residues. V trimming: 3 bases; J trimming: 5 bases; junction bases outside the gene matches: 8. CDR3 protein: CSVEISGRAGETQYF. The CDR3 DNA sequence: TGCAGCGTTGAGATTAGCGGGAGGGCGGGGGAGACCCAGTACTTC.

The CDR3 loop reads CASSTHGVNEQFF. CDR3 DNA: TGTGCCAGTAGTACGCATGGGGTCAATGAGCAGTTCTTC. This chain joins TRBV19 and TRBJ2-1; D remains unclear. Germline CDR1 and CDR2: LNHDA and SQIVND (reference sequence). The CDR3 totals 13 residues. V was cut by 4 bases and J by 6 bases, with 10 bases left in between.

CDR3 nucleotides: TGTGCCAGCAGCTTGGCCAACGCTATCGCCCCCTACGAGCAGTACTTC. Its protein is CASSLANAIAPYEQYF. The rearrangement joins TRBV5-5 to TRBJ2-7, with D uncertain. The germline V and J ends were trimmed by 0 bases and 2 bases, with 15 bases remaining between them. Germline CDR1 SGHKS, CDR2 YYEKEE (reference sequence). CDR3 length: 16 residues.

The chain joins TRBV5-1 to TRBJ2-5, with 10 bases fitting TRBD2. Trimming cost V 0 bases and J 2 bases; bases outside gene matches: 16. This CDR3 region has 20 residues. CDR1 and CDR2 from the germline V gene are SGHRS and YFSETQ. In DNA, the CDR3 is TGCGCCAGCAGCTTGGCGGTGGGAACCCGACTAGCGGGCGGACAAGAGACCCAGTACTTC. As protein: CASSLAVGTRLAGGQETQYF.

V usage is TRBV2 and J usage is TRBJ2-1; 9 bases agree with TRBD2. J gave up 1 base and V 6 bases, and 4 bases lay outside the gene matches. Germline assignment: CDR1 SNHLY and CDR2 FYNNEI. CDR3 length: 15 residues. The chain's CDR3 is CASSPLAGSYNEQFF. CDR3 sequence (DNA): TGTGCCAGCAGCCCCCTAGCGGGATCCTACAATGAGCAGTTCTTC.

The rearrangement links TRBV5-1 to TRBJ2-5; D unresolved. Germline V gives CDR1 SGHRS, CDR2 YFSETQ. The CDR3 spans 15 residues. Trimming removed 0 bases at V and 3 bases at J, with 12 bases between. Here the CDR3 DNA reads TGCGCCAGCAGCTTGGCCGTTTCAACCAAAGAGACCCAGTACTTC. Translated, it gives CASSLAVSTKETQYF.

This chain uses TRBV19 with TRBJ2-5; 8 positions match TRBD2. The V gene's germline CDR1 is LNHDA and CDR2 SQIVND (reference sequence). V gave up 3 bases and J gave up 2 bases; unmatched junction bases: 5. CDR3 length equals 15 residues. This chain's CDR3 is CASSIQTSGQETQYF. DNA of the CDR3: TGTGCCAGTAGTATTCAAACTAGCGGACAAGAGACCCAGTACTTC.

The CDR3: CASSSPTSGVQETQYF. In DNA, the CDR3 is TGCGCCAGCAGCTCCCCGACTAGCGGGGTCCAAGAGACCCAGTACTTC. The J gene is TRBJ2-5, the V gene TRBV5-1, with 11 nucleotides matching TRBD2. The CDR3 consists of 16 residues. Germline V gene lookup returns CDR1 SGHRS and CDR2 YFSETQ. J lost 1 base, V lost 3 bases, and 5 bases had no gene match.

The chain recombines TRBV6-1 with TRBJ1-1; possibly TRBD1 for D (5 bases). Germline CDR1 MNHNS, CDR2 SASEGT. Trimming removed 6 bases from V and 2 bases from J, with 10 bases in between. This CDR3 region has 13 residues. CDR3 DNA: TGTGCCAGCAGGGAGACAGTAAACACTGAAGCTTTCTTT. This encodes CASRETVNTEAFF.

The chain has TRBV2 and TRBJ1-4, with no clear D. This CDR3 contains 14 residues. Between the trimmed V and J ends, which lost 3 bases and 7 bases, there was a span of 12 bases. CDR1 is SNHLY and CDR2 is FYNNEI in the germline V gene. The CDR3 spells CASSESGNSEKLFF. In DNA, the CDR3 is TGTGCCAGCAGTGAGAGCGGCAATAGTGAAAAACTGTTTTTT.